Each of the 17 T cell receptor beta chains below was sequenced from the same sample in a study of graft-versus-host responses after intestinal transplantation. Some clones are missing from TCRdb's copy, which holds only in-frame ones; the method was immunoSEQ multiplex PCR. The sample lists approximately 88,000 clones, about 94% seen once, with 0.15% to 0.2% in the top ten. The antigens of these receptors remain unknown. The sequencing used unstimulated CD4+ T cells sorted from spleen or lymph node cells, collected before transplant. The receptors derive from a human donor who was the organ donor for an intestinal transplant.

This clone was detected only once. The chain recombines TRBV18 with TRBJ2-5; 7 nucleotides agree with TRBD2. The CDR3 contains 15 residues. The germline gives CDR1 KGHSH, CDR2 LQKENI. The junction had 8 bases not matched to a gene; V was cut back by 2 bases and J by 5 bases. The CDR3 is CASSPGRGELETQYF. In nucleotides, the CDR3 is TGTGCCAGCTCACCAGGACGGGGGGAACTCGAGACCCAGTACTTC.

This sequence joins TRBV6-1 and TRBJ2-7; a weak D match, TRBD1 (7 bases). The germline CDR1 and CDR2 sequences are MNHNS and SASEGT. The CDR3 is 15 amino acids. V was pared by 2 bases and J by 7 bases, with 18 bases between. The CDR3 reads CASSEIRQGGGEQYF. CDR3 DNA: TGTGCCAGCAGTGAAATCCGCCAGGGGGGAGGTGAGCAGTACTTC.

This chain links TRBV15 with TRBJ2-2; TRBD2 is a possible D gene (6 bases). V lost 0 bases and J 0 bases, leaving 8 bases between the germline ends. The CDR3 has 16 amino acids. The germline V gene encodes CDR1 LNHNV and CDR2 YYDKDF (reference sequence). CDR3 bases: TGTGCCACCAGCAGAGAGTGGGGGGCGAACACCGGGGAGCTGTTTTTT. Its protein is CATSREWGANTGELFF.

The chain carries TRBV19 and TRBJ1-3, with D possibly being TRBD1 (5 bases). From germline, CDR1 is LNHDA and CDR2 SQIVND (reference sequence). The ends were cut back, 4 bases at V and 0 bases at J, with 13 bases in the middle. The CDR3 length is 16 residues. CDR3 DNA: TGTGCCAGTAGTACCGAACAGGCGATCTCTGGAAACACCATATATTTT. Protein product: CASSTEQAISGNTIYF.

The chain combines TRBV11-2 with TRBJ1-5, with a weak D call TRBD1 (5 bases). The CDR3 consists of 16 residues. Germline V CDR1 and CDR2: SGHAT, FQNNGV. V was cut by 5 bases and J by 1 base, with 15 bases left in between. CDR3 in amino acids: CASSLLGGVSNQPQHF. The CDR3 region has the DNA TGTGCCAGCAGCCTTTTGGGGGGGGTGAGCAATCAGCCCCAGCATTTT. The full variable domain, rest sourced from reference TRBV11-2 and TRBJ1-5, is EAGVAQSPRYKIIEKRQSVAFWCNPISGHATLYWYQQILGQGPKLLIQFQNNGVVDDSQLPKDRFSAERLKGVDSTLKIQPAKLEDSAVYLCASSLLGGVSNQPQHFGDGTRLSIL.

The chain couples TRBV19 to TRBJ1-5; TRBD1 matches at 10 bases. The CDR3 runs 17 residues. The junction had 11 bases not matched to a gene; V was cut back by 4 bases and J by 5 bases. Per germline, CDR1 LNHDA and CDR2 SQIVND (reference sequence). The CDR3 sequence: CASSRTGGTGLHQPQHF. CDR3 sequence (DNA): TGTGCCAGTAGTAGGACAGGGGGGACCGGGCTGCATCAGCCCCAGCATTTT. Variable domain in full (rest from reference TRBV19 and TRBJ1-5): DGGITQSPKYLFRKEGQNVTLSCEQNLNHDAMYWYRQDPGQGLRLIYYSQIVNDFQKGDIAEGYSVSREKKESFPLTVTSAQKNPTAFYLCASSRTGGTGLHQPQHFGDGTRLSIL.

V usage is TRBV18 and J usage is TRBJ1-4, with D tentatively TRBD1 (5 bases). The V gene's germline CDR1 is KGHSH and CDR2 LQKENI. The germline V and J ends were trimmed by 3 bases and 2 bases, with 10 bases remaining between them. The CDR3 is made up of 15 amino acids. CDR3 nucleotide sequence: TGTGCCAGCTCACCTCAGGGCCTGACTAATGAAAAACTGTTTTTT. Translated, it gives CASSPQGLTNEKLFF.

The gene calls are TRBV5-1 and TRBJ2-7; a weak D match, TRBD1 (5 bases). CDR1 SGHRS and CDR2 YFSETQ come from the germline V gene. V was trimmed by 2 bases and J by 5 bases, leaving 14 bases between them. This CDR3 comprises 14 residues. CDR3 protein: CASSFAQGSNEQYF. CDR3 coding DNA: TGCGCCAGCAGCTTTGCGCAGGGATCTAACGAGCAGTACTTC.

The genes are TRBV5-6 and TRBJ1-2; 7 positions agree with TRBD1. From germline, CDR1 is SGHDT and CDR2 YYEEEE. The CDR3 has 15 residues. The ends lost 1 base at V and 7 bases at J; junction bases unmatched: 10. CDR3 in DNA: TGTGCCAGCAGCTTGCTCACAGGGGCAAGTGCTGGCTACACCTTC. Residues: CASSLLTGASAGYTF.

Details on this clone: Additional DNA sequences in this sample encode the identical CDR3. V and J are TRBV20-1 and TRBJ1-1; D uncertain. V lost 0 bases and J 5 bases, leaving 4 bases between the germline ends. CDR3 length equals 11 residues. Per the germline V gene, CDR1 is DFQATT and CDR2 is SNEGSKA (reference sequence). CDR3 region: CSARDRTEAFF. In DNA, the CDR3 is TGCAGTGCTAGAGATAGAACTGAAGCTTTCTTT.

This rearrangement joins TRBV5-4 to TRBJ1-4; D possibly corresponds to TRBD1 (6 bases). Between the trimmed V and J ends, which lost 3 bases and 5 bases, there was a span of 17 bases. From germline, CDR1 is SGHNT and CDR2 YYREEE (reference sequence). The CDR3 is 16 amino acids. The CDR3 spells CASSSGWGRGNEKLFF. The DNA for the CDR3 is TGTGCCAGCAGCTCGGGATGGGGGAGGGGGAATGAAAAACTGTTTTTT.

The rearrangement uses TRBV5-1 and TRBJ2-1; TRBD1 aligns across 9 bases. Trimming took 7 bases from V and 6 from J; bases not matched to a gene: 8. The CDR3 runs to 14 residues. Germline assignment: CDR1 SGHRS and CDR2 YFSETQ. CDR3 DNA sequence: TGCGCCAGCGGACTACAGGGGGCTGGCAATGAGCAGTTCTTC. Protein sequence: CASGLQGAGNEQFF.

The V and J genes are TRBV9 and TRBJ1-1; D may be TRBD1 (6 bases). CDR3 size: 15 residues. Between the trimmed V and J ends, which lost 4 bases and 5 bases, there was a span of 18 bases. From germline, CDR1 is SGDLS and CDR2 YYNGEE. In DNA form, the CDR3 reads TGTGCCAGCAGCCCCCGGGGGGCTGTTTATACTGAAGCTTTCTTT. This codes for CASSPRGAVYTEAFF.

The rearrangement links TRBV7-8 to TRBJ1-2; no clear D. Trimming took off 0 bases at V and 2 bases at J, with 10 bases between the two ends. CDR1 is SGHVS and CDR2 is FQNEAQ in the germline V gene. This CDR3 comprises 15 residues. In DNA, the CDR3 is TGTGCCAGCAGCTTAGCAGACGGAATAAACTATGGCTACACCTTC. Translating gives CASSLADGINYGYTF.

The J gene is TRBJ2-3, the V gene TRBV5-4; TRBD2 matches at 8 bases. Germline values: CDR1 SGHNT, CDR2 YYREEE (reference sequence). The CDR3 consists of 16 residues. Germline trimming cut 4 bases from V and 2 bases from J; bases unmatched to any gene: 9. Here the CDR3 DNA reads TGTGCCAGCAGCCCGACGGGGGGGGGTGCCACAGATACGCAGTATTTT. Protein: CASSPTGGGATDTQYF.

The chain is built from TRBV5-8 and TRBJ1-2; D is possibly TRBD1 (5 bases). The V end was cut by 4 bases, the J end by 1 base, with 17 bases between. The germline V gene encodes CDR1 SGHTS and CDR2 YDEGEE. This CDR3 comprises 16 residues. DNA for the CDR3: TGTGCCAGCAGCACAAGAATCGGGGGGATTAACTATGGCTACACCTTC. Its protein product is CASSTRIGGINYGYTF.

This chain links TRBV30 with TRBJ2-7; 8 bases map to TRBD1. The length of the CDR3 is 15 residues. CDR1 and CDR2 from the germline V gene are GTSNPN and SVGIG (reference sequence). The V and J ends lost 5 bases and 3 bases, in that order; junction bases with no gene match: 12. In DNA, the CDR3 is TGTGCCTGGGAGACTCGGACAGGGCCCCGCTACGAGCAGTACTTC. It specifies CAWETRTGPRYEQYF.